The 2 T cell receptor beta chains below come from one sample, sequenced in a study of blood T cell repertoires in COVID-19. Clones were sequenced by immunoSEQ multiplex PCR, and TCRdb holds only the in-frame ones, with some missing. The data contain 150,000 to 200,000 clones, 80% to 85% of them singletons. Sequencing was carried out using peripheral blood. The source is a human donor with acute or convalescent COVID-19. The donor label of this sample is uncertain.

The CDR3 sequence: CASSVRDRDRMGYGYTF. The DNA of the CDR3 is TGTGCCAGCAGCGTAAGGGACAGGGATAGGATGGGCTATGGCTACACCTTC. The V call is TRBV9, the J call TRBJ1-2; 9 positions agree with TRBD1. This CDR3 has 17 amino acids. Germline V gene sequence: CDR1 SGDLS, CDR2 YYNGEE. The V segment lost 1 base and the J segment 4 bases; nucleotides outside the gene matches: 11.

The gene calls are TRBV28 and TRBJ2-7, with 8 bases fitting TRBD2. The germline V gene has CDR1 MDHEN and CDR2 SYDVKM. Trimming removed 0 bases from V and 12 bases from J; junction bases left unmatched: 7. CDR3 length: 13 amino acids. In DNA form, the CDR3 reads TGTGCCAGCAGTTTATGGGGAGCGGGAGTTGGGTACTTC. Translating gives CASSLWGAGVGYF.